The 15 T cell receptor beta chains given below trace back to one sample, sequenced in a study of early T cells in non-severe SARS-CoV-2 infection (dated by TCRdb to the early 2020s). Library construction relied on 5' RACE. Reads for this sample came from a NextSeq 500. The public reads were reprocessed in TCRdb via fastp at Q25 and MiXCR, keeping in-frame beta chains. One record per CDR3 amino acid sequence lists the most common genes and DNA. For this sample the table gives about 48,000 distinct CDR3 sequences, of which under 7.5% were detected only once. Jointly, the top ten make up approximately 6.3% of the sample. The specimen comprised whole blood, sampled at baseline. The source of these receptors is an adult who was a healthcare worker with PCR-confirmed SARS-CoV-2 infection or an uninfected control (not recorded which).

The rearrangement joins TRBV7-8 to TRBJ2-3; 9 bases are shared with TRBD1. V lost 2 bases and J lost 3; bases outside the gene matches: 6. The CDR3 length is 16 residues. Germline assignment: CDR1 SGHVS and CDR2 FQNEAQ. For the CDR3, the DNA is TGTGCCAGCAGCTTAATGGGACAGGGAATAACAGATACGCAGTATTTT. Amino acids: CASSLMGQGITDTQYF.

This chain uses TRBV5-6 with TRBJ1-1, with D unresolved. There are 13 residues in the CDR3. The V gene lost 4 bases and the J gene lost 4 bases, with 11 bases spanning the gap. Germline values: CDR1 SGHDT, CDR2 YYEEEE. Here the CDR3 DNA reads TGTGCCAGCAGCCCGAGGTCCTTCACTGAAGCTTTCTTT. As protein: CASSPRSFTEAFF.

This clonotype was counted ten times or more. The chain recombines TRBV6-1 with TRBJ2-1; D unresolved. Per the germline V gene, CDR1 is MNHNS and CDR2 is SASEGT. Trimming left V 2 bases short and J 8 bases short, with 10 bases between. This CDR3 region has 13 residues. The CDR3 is CASSESPAHEQFF. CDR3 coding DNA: TGTGCCAGCAGTGAATCCCCGGCCCATGAGCAGTTCTTC.

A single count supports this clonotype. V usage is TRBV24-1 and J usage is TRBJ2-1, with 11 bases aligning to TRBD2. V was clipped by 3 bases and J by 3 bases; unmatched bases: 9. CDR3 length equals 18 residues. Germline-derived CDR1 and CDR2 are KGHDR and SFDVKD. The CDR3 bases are TGTGCCACCAGTGATACTAAAAGACTAGCGGGAAACTACAATGAGCAGTTCTTC. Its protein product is CATSDTKRLAGNYNEQFF.

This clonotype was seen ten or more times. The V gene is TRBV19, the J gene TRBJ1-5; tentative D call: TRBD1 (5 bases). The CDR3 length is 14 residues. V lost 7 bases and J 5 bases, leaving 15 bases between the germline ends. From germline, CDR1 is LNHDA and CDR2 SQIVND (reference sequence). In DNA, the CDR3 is TGTGCCAGTAAACCAATCCAGGGAGATCAGCCCCAGCATTTT. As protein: CASKPIQGDQPQHF.

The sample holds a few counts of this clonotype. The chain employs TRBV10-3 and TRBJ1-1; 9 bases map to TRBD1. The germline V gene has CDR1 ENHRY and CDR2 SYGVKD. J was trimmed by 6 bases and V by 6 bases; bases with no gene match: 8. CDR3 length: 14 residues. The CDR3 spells CAIRRGQGSPEAFF. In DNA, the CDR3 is TGTGCCATCAGAAGAGGACAGGGGAGTCCTGAAGCTTTCTTT.

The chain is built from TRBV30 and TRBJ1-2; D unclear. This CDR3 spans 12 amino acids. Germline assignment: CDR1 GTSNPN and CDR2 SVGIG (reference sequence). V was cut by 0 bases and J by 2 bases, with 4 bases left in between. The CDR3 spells CAWSVTNYGYTF. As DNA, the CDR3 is TGTGCCTGGAGTGTAACAAACTATGGCTACACCTTC.

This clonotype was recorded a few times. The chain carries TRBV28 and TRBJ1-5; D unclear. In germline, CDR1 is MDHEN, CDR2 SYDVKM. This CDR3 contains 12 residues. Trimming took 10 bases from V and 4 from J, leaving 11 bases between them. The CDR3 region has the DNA TGTGCCACCGTCCCCCGGAATCAGCCCCAGCATTTT. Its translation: CATVPRNQPQHF. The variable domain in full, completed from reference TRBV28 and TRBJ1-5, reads DVKVTQSSRYLVKRTGEKVFLECVQDMDHENMFWYRQDPGLGLRLIYFSYDVKMKEKGDIPEGYSVSREKKERFSLILESASTNQTSMYLCATVPRNQPQHFGDGTRLSIL.

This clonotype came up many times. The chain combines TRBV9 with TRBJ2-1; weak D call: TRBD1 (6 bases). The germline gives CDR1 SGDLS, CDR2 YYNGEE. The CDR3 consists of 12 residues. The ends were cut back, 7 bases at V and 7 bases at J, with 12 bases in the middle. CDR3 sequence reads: CASGERGNEQFF. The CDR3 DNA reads TGTGCCAGCGGCGAAAGGGGGAATGAGCAGTTCTTC.

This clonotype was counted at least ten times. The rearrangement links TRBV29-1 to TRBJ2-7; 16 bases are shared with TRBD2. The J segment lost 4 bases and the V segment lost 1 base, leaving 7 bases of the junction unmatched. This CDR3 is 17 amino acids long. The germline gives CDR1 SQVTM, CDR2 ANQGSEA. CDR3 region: CSVEAPGLAGGLYEQYF. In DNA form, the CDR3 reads TGCAGCGTTGAAGCTCCGGGACTAGCGGGAGGGTTGTACGAGCAGTACTTC.

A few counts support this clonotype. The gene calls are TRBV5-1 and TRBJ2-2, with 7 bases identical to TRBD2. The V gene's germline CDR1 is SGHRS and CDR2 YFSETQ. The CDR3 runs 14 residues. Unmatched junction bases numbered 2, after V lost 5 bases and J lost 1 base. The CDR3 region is CASRLAENTGELFF. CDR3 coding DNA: TGCGCCAGCAGGCTAGCGGAGAACACCGGGGAGCTGTTTTTT.

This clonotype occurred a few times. The DNA of the CDR3 is TGCGCCAGCAGCCAAGAGGGAGTAGGCGGGAGCGGGGACGAGCAGTACTTC. Its translation is CASSQEGVGGSGDEQYF. This chain joins TRBV4-1 and TRBJ2-7; 7 bases align to TRBD2. Germline assignment: CDR1 MGHRA and CDR2 YSYEKL. The CDR3 runs 17 residues. With V trimmed by 0 bases and J by 5 bases, 13 bases remained unmatched.

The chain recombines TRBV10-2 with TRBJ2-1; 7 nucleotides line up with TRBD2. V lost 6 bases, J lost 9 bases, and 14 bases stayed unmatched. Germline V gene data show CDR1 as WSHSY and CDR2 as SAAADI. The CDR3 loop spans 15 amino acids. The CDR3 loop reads CASRPTAGAMGEQFF. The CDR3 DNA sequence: TGCGCCAGCAGGCCCACCGCGGGAGCCATGGGTGAGCAGTTCTTC.

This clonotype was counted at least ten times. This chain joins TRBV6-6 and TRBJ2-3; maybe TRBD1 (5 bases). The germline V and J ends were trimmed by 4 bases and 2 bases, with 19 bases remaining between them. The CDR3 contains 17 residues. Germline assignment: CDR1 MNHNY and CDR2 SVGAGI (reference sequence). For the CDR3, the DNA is TGTGCCAGCAGTTCAGGGCCTTGGTCCCCGCCCACAGATACGCAGTATTTT. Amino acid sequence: CASSSGPWSPPTDTQYF.

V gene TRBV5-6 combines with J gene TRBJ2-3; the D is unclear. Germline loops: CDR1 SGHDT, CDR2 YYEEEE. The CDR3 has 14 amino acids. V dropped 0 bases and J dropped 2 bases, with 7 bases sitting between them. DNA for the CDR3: TGTGCCAGCAGCTTGGGACTTTCCACAGATACGCAGTATTTT. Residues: CASSLGLSTDTQYF.